These T cell receptor beta chains were read from a single sample in a study of esophageal squamous cell carcinoma under preoperative chemotherapy. TCRdb ran MiXCR on the PCR reads and lists one entry per CDR3 protein. Among about 30,000 distinct CDR3 sequences listed, roughly half were seen once. Sampling was carried out from a patient given preoperative chemotherapy. These receptor sequences come from a human donor with esophageal squamous cell carcinoma. The donor label of this sample is uncertain. Each CDR3 is given with its conserved first and last residue. D genes are given only for firm matches. The size entry is marked missing in some rows and otherwise reads once, few, many or a size class.

size: NA; J: TRBJ2-1; V: TRBV5-4; D: NA; CDR3: CASSIDYNEQFF; DNA: TGTGCCAGCAGTATAGATTACAATGAGCAGTTCTTC
size: NA; J: TRBJ2-3; V: TRBV7-8; D: NA; CDR3: CASSLALRSTDTQYF; DNA: TGTGCCAGCAGCTTAGCTCTGCGGAGCACAGATACGCAGTATTTT
size: NA; J: TRBJ2-3; V: TRBV12-5; D: NA; CDR3: CASGLVVGGAGGEQYF; DNA: TGTGCTAGTGGTTTGGTAGTAGGTGGGGCTGGCGGGGAGCAGTATTTT
size: NA; J: TRBJ2-3; V: TRBV3-1; D: TRBD1; CDR3: CASSLGGLGSDTQYF; DNA: TGTGCCAGCAGCCTAGGGGGCCTGGGGTCGGATACGCAGTATTTT
size: medium-sized; J: TRBJ2-1; V: TRBV7-3; D: TRBD2; CDR3: CASSPTSGEYNEQFF; DNA: TGTGCCAGCAGCCCTACTAGCGGGGAATACAATGAGCAGTTCTTC
size: NA; J: TRBJ2-3; V: TRBV12-3/TRBV12-4; D: TRBD1; CDR3: CASSTPGGDAQYF; DNA: TGTGCCAGCAGTACCCCAGGGGGAGATGCGCAGTATTTT
size: many; J: TRBJ2-7; V: TRBV11-1; D: NA; CDR3: CASSLGSGNEQYF; DNA: TGTGCCAGCAGCTTAGGATCAGGGAACGAGCAGTACTTC
size: medium-sized; J: TRBJ2-1; V: TRBV7-2; D: NA; CDR3: CASSFLTSNRNEQFF; DNA: TGTGCCAGCAGCTTTTTGACTAGTAATCGGAATGAGCAGTTCTTC
size: NA; J: TRBJ2-2; V: TRBV7-2; D: TRBD1; CDR3: CASSLGQGDTGTQFF; DNA: TGTGCCAGCAGCTTAGGACAGGGGGACACCGGGACGCAGTTTTTT
size: few; J: TRBJ2-3; V: TRBV7-8; D: TRBD2; CDR3: CASSYPTSGSIASTDTQYF; DNA: TGTGCCAGCAGCTACCCGACTAGCGGGAGTATAGCTAGCACAGATACGCAGTATTTT
size: many; J: TRBJ2-3; V: TRBV27; D: TRBD2; CDR3: CASSPIPPLAASTDTQYF; DNA: TGTGCCAGCAGTCCGATCCCCCCACTAGCGGCAAGCACAGATACGCAGTATTTT
size: few; J: TRBJ2-7; V: TRBV6-5; D: NA; CDR3: CASSYGLYEQYF; DNA: TGTGCCAGCAGTTACGGGCTTTACGAGCAGTACTTC
size: NA; J: TRBJ2-1; V: TRBV6-2/TRBV6-3; D: NA; CDR3: CASSYSPSTVLTFF; DNA: TGTGCCAGCAGTTACTCCCCCTCGACAGTGCTAACGTTCTTC
size: many; J: TRBJ1-1; V: TRBV7-9; D: TRBD1; CDR3: CASSLGQGKTEAFF; DNA: TGTGCCAGCAGCTTAGGACAGGGAAAAACTGAAGCTTTCTTT
size: once; J: TRBJ2-3; V: TRBV7-9; D: TRBD1; CDR3: CASSSQGFGTDTQFF; DNA: TGTGCCAGCAGCTCACAGGGGTTTGGCACAGATACGCAGTTCTTT
size: NA; J: TRBJ2-3; V: TRBV11-1; D: TRBD2; CDR3: CASSLSSGGVGDTQYF; DNA: TGTGCCAGCAGCTTGTCGAGCGGGGGGGTAGGAGATACGCAGTATTTT
size: many; J: TRBJ1-2; V: TRBV6-1; D: TRBD1; CDR3: CASSVSGTETYGYTF; DNA: TGTGCCAGCAGTGTCTCCGGGACAGAAACCTATGGCTACACCTTC
size: NA; J: TRBJ2-5; V: TRBV7-2; D: TRBD2; CDR3: CASTDRREQYF; DNA: TGTGCCAGCACCGATAGGCGGGAGCAGTACTTC
size: NA; J: TRBJ2-3; V: TRBV20-1; D: NA; CDR3: CSARGASATDTQYF; DNA: TGCAGTGCTAGAGGCGCTAGCGCCACAGATACGCAGTATTTT
size: NA; J: TRBJ2-5; V: TRBV5-1; D: NA; CDR3: CASSDPSEKETQYF; DNA: TGCGCCAGCAGCGACCCTAGCGAGAAAGAGACCCAGTACTTC
size: many; J: TRBJ1-6; V: TRBV7-8; D: NA; CDR3: CASSSSRGDNSPLHF; DNA: TGTGCCAGCAGCTCCTCCCGAGGGGATAATTCACCCCTCCACTTT
size: NA; J: TRBJ2-3; V: TRBV7-2; D: NA; CDR3: CACGPQGGRGKETQYF; DNA: TGTGCCTGCGGGCCACAGGGGGGGAGAGGGAAAGAGACGCAGTATTTT
size: NA; J: TRBJ2-5; V: TRBV7-3; D: NA; CDR3: CASSLVPGGRDKETQYF; DNA: TGTGCCAGCAGCTTGGTGCCGGGGGGCCGGGACAAAGAGACCCAGTACTTC
size: NA; J: TRBJ2-2; V: TRBV7-8; D: TRBD2; CDR3: CASSFGLAYAGELFF; DNA: TGTGCCAGCAGCTTTGGACTAGCGTACGCCGGGGAGCTGTTTTTT
size: NA; J: TRBJ2-2; V: TRBV7-2; D: TRBD1; CDR3: CALGLRTVNTGAQFF; DNA: TGTGCCCTGGGCCTCCGGACAGTGAACACAGGGGCGCAGTTTTTT
size: many; J: TRBJ2-3; V: TRBV11-2; D: NA; CDR3: CASSLEGGSDTQYF; DNA: TGTGCCAGCAGCTTAGAGGGGGGCTCAGATACGCAGTATTTT
size: NA; J: TRBJ2-5; V: TRBV7-8; D: TRBD1; CDR3: CASRRMCTGAETQNF; DNA: TGTGCCAGCAGAAGGATGTGCACAGGGGCGGAGACCCAGAACTTC
size: many; J: TRBJ2-7; V: TRBV7-2; D: NA; CDR3: CASSRASSYEQYF; DNA: TGTGCCAGCAGCCGCGCCAGCTCCTACGAGCAGTACTTC
size: NA; J: TRBJ2-7; V: TRBV10-2; D: NA; CDR3: CASTVPEATDTQYF; DNA: TGCGCCAGCACGGTACCGGAGGCCACAGATACGCAGTACTTC
size: few; J: TRBJ2-1; V: TRBV19; D: NA; CDR3: CASRGGLLYNEQFF; DNA: TGTGCCAGTAGGGGGGGACTTCTATACAATGAGCAGTTCTTC
size: NA; J: TRBJ2-1; V: TRBV24-1; D: NA; CDR3: CATSGTNNEQFF; DNA: TGTGCCACCAGTGGGACTAACAATGAGCAGTTCTTC
size: NA; J: TRBJ2-3; V: TRBV12-3/TRBV12-4; D: NA; CDR3: CARGTGAKDTQYF; DNA: TGTGCCAGGGGGACGGGGGCCAAAGATACTCAGTATTTT
size: NA; J: TRBJ2-3; V: TRBV6-1; D: NA; CDR3: CASSEGGIADTQYF; DNA: TGTGCCAGCTCCGAGGGGGGCATAGCAGATACGCAGTATTTT
size: NA; J: TRBJ2-2; V: TRBV24-1; D: NA; CDR3: CATSAGHTGELFF; DNA: TGTGCCACCAGTGCGGGGCACACCGGGGAGCTGTTTTTT
size: NA; J: TRBJ2-5; V: TRBV7-3; D: TRBD2; CDR3: CASSFIPAGGIKKTQYF; DNA: TGTGCCAGCAGCTTCATACCGGCGGGAGGGATCAAAAAGACCCAGTACTTC
size: few; J: TRBJ2-7; V: TRBV5-6; D: TRBD1; CDR3: CASSHRDRGNEQYF; DNA: TGTGCCAGCAGCCACCGGGACAGGGGCAACGAGCAGTACTTC
size: NA; J: TRBJ2-6; V: TRBV28; D: NA; CDR3: CASSRAQGRHVLTF; DNA: TGTGCCAGCAGTCGTGCTCAGGGGCGACACGTCCTGACTTTC
size: few; J: TRBJ2-1; V: TRBV6-1; D: TRBD2; CDR3: CASSGTSGNHEQFF; DNA: TGTGCCAGCAGTGGGACTAGCGGGAATCATGAGCAGTTCTTC
size: few; J: TRBJ2-3; V: TRBV7-6; D: NA; CDR3: CASSSGARGTETQYF; DNA: TGTGCCAGCAGCTCAGGGGCCAGGGGCACAGAGACGCAGTATTTC
size: few; J: TRBJ2-1; V: TRBV7-2; D: NA; CDR3: CASSFEANEQFF; DNA: TGTGCCAGCAGCTTTGAGGCCAATGAGCAGTTCTTC
size: NA; J: TRBJ2-5; V: TRBV19; D: NA; CDR3: CASSRGAGDMETQYF; DNA: TGTGCCAGTAGTCGGGGGGCAGGGGATATGGAGACCCAGTACTTC
size: many; J: TRBJ2-6; V: TRBV28; D: NA; CDR3: CASSLQSGANVLTF; DNA: TGTGCCAGCAGTTTACAGTCTGGGGCCAACGTCCTGACTTTC
size: many; J: TRBJ1-2; V: TRBV6-5; D: NA; CDR3: CASSYTTGRNYGYTF; DNA: TGTGCCAGCAGTTACACTACAGGGAGAAACTATGGCTACACCTTC
size: medium-sized; J: TRBJ2-2; V: TRBV11-3; D: NA; CDR3: CASSLGEITGELFF; DNA: TGTGCCAGCAGCTTGGGGGAAATCACCGGGGAGCTGTTTTTT
size: NA; J: TRBJ2-3; V: TRBV12-3/TRBV12-4; D: NA; CDR3: CASRPGGGTDTQYF; DNA: TGTGCCAGCAGACCAGGGGGGGGCACAGATACGCAGTATTTT
size: once; J: TRBJ1-1; V: TRBV4-1; D: NA; CDR3: CASRANTEAFF; DNA: TGCGCCAGCAGGGCGAACACTGAAGCTTTCTTT
size: NA; J: TRBJ2-7; V: TRBV7-2; D: TRBD1; CDR3: CPSSPQGLRGTNMQYF; DNA: TGTCCGAGCAGCCCACAGGGGCTGAGAGGCACAAATATGCAGTACTTC